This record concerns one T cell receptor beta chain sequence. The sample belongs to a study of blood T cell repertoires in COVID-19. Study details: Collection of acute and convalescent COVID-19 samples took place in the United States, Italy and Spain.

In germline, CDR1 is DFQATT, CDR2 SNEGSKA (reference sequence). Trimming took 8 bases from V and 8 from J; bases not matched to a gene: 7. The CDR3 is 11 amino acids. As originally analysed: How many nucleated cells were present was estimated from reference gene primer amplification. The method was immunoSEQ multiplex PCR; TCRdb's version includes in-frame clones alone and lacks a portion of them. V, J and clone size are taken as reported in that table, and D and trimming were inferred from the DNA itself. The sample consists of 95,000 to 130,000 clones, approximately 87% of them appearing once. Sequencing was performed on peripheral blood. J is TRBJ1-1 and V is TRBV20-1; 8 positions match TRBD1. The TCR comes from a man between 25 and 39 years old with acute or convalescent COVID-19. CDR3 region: CSSYNRGEAFF. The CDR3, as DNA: TGCAGTTCCTATAACAGGGGGGAAGCTTTCTTT.